This T cell receptor beta chain was sequenced in a study of blood T cell repertoires in COVID-19. For the study at large: COVID-19 samples, acute and convalescent, were from the United States, Italy and Spain. T cells, B-cell-depleted T cells, or PBMCs provided the cDNA or gDNA that served as material.

This CDR3 comprises 13 residues. Germline-derived CDR1 and CDR2 are SGHNT and YYREEE (reference sequence). The V and J ends lost 9 bases and 11 bases, in that order; junction bases with no gene match: 13. Profiling relied on immunoSEQ multiplex PCR, and the TCRdb table lists in-frame clones only, not all of them. The repertoire consists of more than 95,000 clones, with roughly 87% occurring once and the leading ten covering more than 6%. The source of this sequence is a human donor in a cohort sampled during active COVID-19. This chain links TRBV5-4 with TRBJ1-1, with 10 bases lining up with TRBD1. Sequencing used peripheral blood. The CDR3: CATENRDRGGAFF. The CDR3, as DNA: TGTGCCACCGAAAACCGGGACAGGGGTGGCGCTTTCTTT.